This entry features one T cell receptor beta chain sequence. This specimen belongs to a study of T cells in Graves' hyperthyroidism and ophthalmopathy. The TCR beta CDR3 regions underwent amplification using RNA transcripts as the source. With the HTBI primer set, the TCR CDR3 went through a first round of RT-PCR. In TCRdb, the multiplex PCR reads were re-called with MiXCR into one record per CDR3 protein. The top ten clones hold about 16% of a sample with hundreds of thousands of distinct CDR3 sequences, 17% of them seen once. Each ophthalmopathy patient scored at least 3 on the Clinical Activity Score and at least 4 on NOSPECS grade, with duration under 3 months. The CDR3 has 15 amino acids. The V segment lost 3 bases and the J segment 7 bases; nucleotides outside the gene matches: 9. Per germline, CDR1 ENHRY and CDR2 SYGVKD.

What was sequenced was blood. The rearrangement links TRBV10-3 to TRBJ1-5, with 7 nucleotides matching TRBD1. This receptor was taken from a woman aged 18-29 years with Graves' ophthalmopathy. The CDR3 reads CAISDIEGAEQPQHF. In DNA, the CDR3 is TGTGCCATCAGTGATATTGAGGGGGCCGAACAGCCCCAGCATTTT.